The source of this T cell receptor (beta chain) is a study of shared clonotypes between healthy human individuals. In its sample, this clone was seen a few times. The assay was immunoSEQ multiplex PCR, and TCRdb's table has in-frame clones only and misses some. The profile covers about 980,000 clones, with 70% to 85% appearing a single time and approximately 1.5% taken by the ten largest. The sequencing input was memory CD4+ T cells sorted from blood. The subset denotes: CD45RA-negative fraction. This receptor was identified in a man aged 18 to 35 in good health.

CDR3 sequence (DNA): TGTGCCAGCAGCTTAGCGCTAGCTAGCGGGAGTATGTACAATGAGCAGTTCTTC. It translates to CASSLALASGSMYNEQFF. This sequence joins TRBV7-6 and TRBJ2-1; TRBD2 aligns across 10 bases. Germline trimming cut 0 bases from V and 4 bases from J; bases unmatched to any gene: 9. Per the germline V gene, CDR1 is SGHVS and CDR2 is FNYEAQ. The CDR3 spans 18 residues.